This entry lists 5 T cell receptor beta chains sequenced from one sample in a study of Graves' ophthalmopathy and Graves' hyperthyroidism. The sequenced template was RNA, covering the TCR beta CDR3 region. First-round RT-PCR employed HTBI primers, with a second-round multiplex PCR after it. One entry per CDR3 protein, called by TCRdb with MiXCR from the multiplex PCR reads. The sample yields about 700,000 distinct CDR3 sequences, approximately 40% seen once. Source material: peripheral blood. These receptors all stem from an adult man with Graves' ophthalmopathy.

This clonotype was seen a few times. The CDR3 DNA is TGTGCCAGCACCCTCCGGAGGGGGCGCGAAGAGACCCAGTACTTC. Translated: CASTLRRGREETQYF. The rearrangement links TRBV7-8 to TRBJ2-5; tentatively, D is TRBD1 (7 bases). Germline V gives CDR1 SGHVS, CDR2 FQNEAQ. CDR3 length equals 15 residues. Trimming removed 7 bases from V and 3 bases from J, with 18 bases in between.

This clonotype has more than one count but fewer than ten. The V and J genes are TRBV9 and TRBJ2-2; D assignment may be TRBD1 or TRBD2 (6 bases each). This CDR3 is 14 amino acids long. Germline CDR1 is SGDLS and CDR2 is YYNGEE. V shed 0 bases and J shed 6 bases, with 9 bases lying between them. CDR3 DNA: TGTGCCAGCAGCGTAGACGGGGGCCCCGGGGAGCTGTTTTTT. Its translation: CASSVDGGPGELFF.

Concerning this clonotype: A much larger clone differs from this one at a single base, so this may be a read error. CDR3 in DNA: TGTGCCAACCACGGACGGCGGACTGAAGCTTTCTTT. Translating it yields CANHGRRTEAFF. The V and J genes are TRBV7-9 and TRBJ1-1; unclear D gene. Deletions cut 10 bases from V and 5 bases from J, with 14 bases between. Per germline, CDR1 SEHNR and CDR2 FQNEAQ (reference sequence). The CDR3 runs 12 residues.

The chain employs TRBV25-1 and TRBJ2-2; D remains unclear. This CDR3 spans 14 amino acids. CDR1 is MGHDK, CDR2 SYGVNS, per germline. V dropped 5 bases and J dropped 6 bases, with 13 bases sitting between them. The CDR3 spells CASSPSTSPGELFF. For the CDR3, the DNA is TGTGCCAGCAGTCCGTCAACTTCGCCCGGGGAGCTGTTTTTT.

This clonotype was observed once. Being one base from a much bigger clone, this may be a read error. The chain is built from TRBV10-3 and TRBJ2-5; a possible D gene is TRBD1 (6 bases). Per germline, CDR1 ENHRY and CDR2 SYGVKD. The CDR3 has 13 residues. The germline V and J ends were trimmed by 3 bases and 6 bases, with 11 bases remaining between them. The CDR3 DNA follows: TGTGCCATCAGTGAAACAGGGCGGCAGACCCAGTACTTC. This translates into CAISETGRQTQYF.